A single sample gave rise to the 10 T cell receptor beta chains below, sequenced in a study of regulatory T cells in long-lasting Graves disease. As to time point: persistent/refractory GD, antithyroid drugs over 5 years with positive TRAb. The TCR library was made from RNA that had been extracted from PBMCs in TRIzol. For TCR beta, libraries came from iRepertoire HTBI primers and Arm-PCR of CDR3 regions. TCRdb re-derived calls from the multiplex PCR reads in MiXCR, one entry per CDR3 protein. The sample records around 460,000 distinct CDR3 sequences, around a fifth being singletons. Source: peripheral blood mononuclear cells (PBMCs), taken when the disease was refractory, from a patient treated with antithyroid drugs. The source of these receptors is a female donor with Graves disease.

In this sample, this clonotype turned up a few times. The chain carries TRBV6-1 and TRBJ1-2; D remains ambiguous. Trimming pared 6 bases from V and 0 bases from J, leaving 17 bases between. The germline V gene encodes CDR1 MNHNS and CDR2 SASEGT. This CDR3 contains 16 residues. DNA of the CDR3: TGTGCCAGCAGCTCCTTGGGCGCCGGAGCTAACTATGGCTACACCTTC. This sequence encodes CASSSLGAGANYGYTF.

This clonotype was seen repeatedly, ten times or more. The gene calls are TRBV20-1 and TRBJ2-5, with D unclear. Germline CDR1 and CDR2: DFQATT and SNEGSKA (reference sequence). The CDR3 spans 12 residues. The V end was cut by 6 bases, the J end by 5 bases, with 13 bases between. Written as DNA, the CDR3 is TGCAGTGCCCCGAAGGGTGGGGAGACCCAGTACTTC. It codes for CSAPKGGETQYF.

The J gene is TRBJ2-6, the V gene TRBV5-1; maybe TRBD2 (5 bases). CDR3 length: 15 amino acids. V was pared by 3 bases and J by 0 bases, with 7 bases between. CDR1 is SGHRS and CDR2 is YFSETQ in the germline V gene. The CDR3 bases are TGCGCCAGCAGCTACCGGGACTCTGGGGCCAACGTCCTGACTTTC. This gives the protein CASSYRDSGANVLTF.

This clonotype was seen at least ten times. CDR3 DNA: TGTGCCAGCAGTGAAGAAACTAATCAGCCCCAGCATTTT. Protein product: CASSEETNQPQHF. The V gene is TRBV2, the J gene TRBJ1-5, with unresolved D. CDR3 length equals 13 residues. The germline gives CDR1 SNHLY, CDR2 FYNNEI. The ends were cut back, 1 base at V and 4 bases at J, with 5 bases in the middle.

Ten or more counts support this clonotype. J is TRBJ2-5 and V is TRBV10-2; TRBD1 is a possible D gene (6 bases). The CDR3 is 15 amino acids. The germline V and J ends were trimmed by 2 bases and 1 base, with 11 bases remaining between them. The germline CDR1 and CDR2 sequences are WSHSY and SAAADI. CDR3 bases: TGCGCCAGCAGTGAGCCCAAGGACAGCCAAGAGACCCAGTACTTC. The encoded protein is CASSEPKDSQETQYF.

This clonotype came up many times. The chain links TRBV7-2 to TRBJ1-2; a possible D gene is TRBD1 (5 bases). The CDR3 covers 14 residues. The V end was cut by 0 bases, the J end by 4 bases, with 9 bases between. CDR1 and CDR2 from the germline V gene are SGHTA and FQGNSA. The CDR3 loop is CASSLAGHAYGYTF. As DNA, the CDR3 is TGTGCCAGCAGCTTAGCGGGGCACGCCTATGGCTACACCTTC.

In this sample, this clonotype turned up many times. The chain links TRBV11-2 to TRBJ1-2; D might be TRBD1 (5 bases). The CDR3 is made up of 14 amino acids. Trimming stripped 3 bases from V and 8 bases from J, with 16 bases between. Germline-derived CDR1 and CDR2 are SGHAT and FQNNGV. Here the CDR3 reads CASSFPGIHGGYTF. CDR3 bases: TGTGCCAGCAGCTTCCCAGGGATCCACGGAGGCTACACCTTC. Variable domain in full (rest from reference TRBV11-2 and TRBJ1-2): EAGVAQSPRYKIIEKRQSVAFWCNPISGHATLYWYQQILGQGPKLLIQFQNNGVVDDSQLPKDRFSAERLKGVDSTLKIQPAKLEDSAVYLCASSFPGIHGGYTFGSGTRLTVV.

The chain carries TRBV4-1 and TRBJ2-2, with D unresolved. The CDR3 runs 12 residues. Per germline, CDR1 MGHRA and CDR2 YSYEKL. V dropped 2 bases and J dropped 13 bases, with 11 bases sitting between them. CDR3 residues: CASSQMFGVLFF. In nucleotides, the CDR3 is TGCGCCAGCAGCCAAATGTTCGGTGTGCTGTTTTTT.

This clonotype was picked up a small number of times. The rearrangement uses TRBV19 and TRBJ1-2; D uncertain. Per the germline V gene, CDR1 is LNHDA and CDR2 is SQIVND (reference sequence). The CDR3 is made up of 14 amino acids. The germline V and J ends were trimmed by 1 base and 0 bases, with 6 bases remaining between them. The CDR3 coding sequence is TGTGCCAGTAGTATAGGGGCAGCTAACTATGGCTACACCTTC. Its protein is CASSIGAANYGYTF.

On this clonotype: A much larger clonotype is one base distant, so this may be a read error. V usage is TRBV7-2 and J usage is TRBJ1-2, with D possibly being TRBD1 (5 bases). Trimming took off 11 bases at V and 4 bases at J, with 20 bases between the two ends. The CDR3 length is 14 residues. From germline, CDR1 is SGHTA and CDR2 FQGNSA. CDR3 sequence (DNA): TGTGCCTCCAAAAGTGGGGGTTTGAGCTATGGCTACACCTTC. Amino acid sequence: CASKSGGLSYGYTF.